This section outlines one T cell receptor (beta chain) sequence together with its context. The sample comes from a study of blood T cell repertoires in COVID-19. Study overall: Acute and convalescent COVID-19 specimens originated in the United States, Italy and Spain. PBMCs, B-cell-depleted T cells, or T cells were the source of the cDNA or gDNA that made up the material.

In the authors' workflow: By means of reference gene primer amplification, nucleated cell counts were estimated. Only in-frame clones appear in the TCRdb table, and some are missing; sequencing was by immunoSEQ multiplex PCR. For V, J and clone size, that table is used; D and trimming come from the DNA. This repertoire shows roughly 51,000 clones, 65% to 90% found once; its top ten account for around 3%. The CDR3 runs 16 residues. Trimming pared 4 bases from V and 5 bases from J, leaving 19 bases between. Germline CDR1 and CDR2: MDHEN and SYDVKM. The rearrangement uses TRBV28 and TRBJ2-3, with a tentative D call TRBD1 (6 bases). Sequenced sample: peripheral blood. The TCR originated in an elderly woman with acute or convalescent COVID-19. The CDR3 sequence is CASSSLMAPQGDTQYF. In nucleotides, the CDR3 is TGTGCCAGCAGTTCACTTATGGCTCCACAGGGAGATACGCAGTATTTT.